This is a list of T cell receptor beta chains from one sample in a study of monozygotic twins with inflammatory bowel disease. TCRdb derives one entry per CDR3 protein from the 5' RACE reads, leaving out DNA. Across 110,000 to 150,000 distinct CDR3 sequences, the top ten clones capture 0.95% to 1.5% of the sample. Sequencing was performed on blood. These receptors all stem from a human donor with ulcerative colitis or Crohn's disease, or a healthy co-twin of an affected twin (not recorded which). Both conserved end residues are part of each CDR3.

J: TRBJ2-1
V: TRBV14
CDR3: CASSQWRSSYNEQFF

J: TRBJ2-1
V: TRBV12-3/TRBV12-4
CDR3: CASSYPPVVNEQFF

J: TRBJ1-5
V: TRBV7-9
CDR3: CASSPLGGVDQPQHF

J: TRBJ2-7
V: TRBV7-2
CDR3: CASSFDLGLLEQYF

J: TRBJ1-4
V: TRBV28
CDR3: CASSPSGGADEKLFF

J: TRBJ1-3
V: TRBV3-1
CDR3: CASSLGTGGNTIYF

J: TRBJ2-1
V: TRBV20-1
CDR3: CSAREGPGTYNEQFF

J: TRBJ2-2
V: TRBV5-4
CDR3: CASSLAIRNTGELFF

J: TRBJ2-3
V: TRBV7-9
CDR3: CASSYPDTQYF

J: TRBJ2-1
V: TRBV24-1
CDR3: CATRGTSASNAYNEQFF

J: TRBJ2-1
V: TRBV9
CDR3: CASSVKLAGVPYNEQFF

J: TRBJ2-7
V: TRBV2
CDR3: CASRGDRGLGEQYF